The 2 T cell receptor beta chains presented below share a single source sample, sequenced in a study of Tregs in tolerant kidney transplant recipients. Method: immunoSEQ multiplex PCR; TCRdb's copy keeps in-frame clones and lacks some. This sample's table reports 31,000 or so clones. The source material was CD8+ T cells from blood, sampled before the transplant. All receptors come from a human donor who received a combined kidney and bone marrow transplant.

As regards this clone: The read falls 3 residues short of the CDR3 end, and the missing part is taken from the germline J gene. The chain joins TRBV7-3 to TRBJ2-3, with TRBD2 as a possible D gene (5 bases). With 4 bases removed from V and 2 bases from J, the gap between germline ends came to 7 bases. The CDR3 spans 13 residues. Per the germline V gene, CDR1 is SGHTA and CDR2 is FQGTGA. The CDR3 bases that were read are TGTGCCAGCAGCTACGACTACACAGATACG. Amino acids: CASSYDYTDT. The complete CDR3 sequence is CASSYDYTDTQYF.

Points on this clone: The DNA ends 3 residues before the CDR3 does, and the rest of the CDR3 is filled in from the germline J gene. The chain carries TRBV2 and TRBJ2-7; no clear D gene. The CDR3 totals 14 residues. Trimming cost V 3 bases and J 4 bases, with 13 bases left between them. CDR1 and CDR2 from the germline V gene are SNHLY and FYNNEI. The sequenced CDR3 bases are TGTGCCAGCAGTGACTCGCCGCAGGAATACGAG. Protein: CASSDSPQEYE. The entire CDR3 reads CASSDSPQEYEQYF.